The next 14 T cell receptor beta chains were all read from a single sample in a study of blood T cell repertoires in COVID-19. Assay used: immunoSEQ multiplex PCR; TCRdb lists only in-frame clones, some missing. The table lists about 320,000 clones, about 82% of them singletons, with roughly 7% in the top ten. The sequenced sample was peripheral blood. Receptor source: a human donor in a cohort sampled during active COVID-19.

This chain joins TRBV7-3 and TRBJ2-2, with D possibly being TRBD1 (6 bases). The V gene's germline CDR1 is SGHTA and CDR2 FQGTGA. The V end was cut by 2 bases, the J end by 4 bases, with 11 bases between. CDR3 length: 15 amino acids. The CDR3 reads CASSLGQGSTGELFF. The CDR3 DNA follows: TGTGCCAGCAGCTTAGGTCAGGGGAGCACCGGGGAGCTGTTTTTT.

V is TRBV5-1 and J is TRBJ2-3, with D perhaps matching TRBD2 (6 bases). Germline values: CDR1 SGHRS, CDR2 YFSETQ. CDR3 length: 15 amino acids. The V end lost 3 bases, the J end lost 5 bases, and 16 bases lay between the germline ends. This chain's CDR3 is CASSSAGSNEDTQYF. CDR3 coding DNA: TGCGCCAGCAGCTCCGCGGGGTCTAATGAAGATACGCAGTATTTT.

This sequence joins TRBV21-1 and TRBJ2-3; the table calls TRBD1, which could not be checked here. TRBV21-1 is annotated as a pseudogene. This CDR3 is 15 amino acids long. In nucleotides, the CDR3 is TGTGCCAGCAGCAAGGGACAGGCAAGAACAGATACGCAGTATTTT. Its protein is CASSKGQARTDTQYF.

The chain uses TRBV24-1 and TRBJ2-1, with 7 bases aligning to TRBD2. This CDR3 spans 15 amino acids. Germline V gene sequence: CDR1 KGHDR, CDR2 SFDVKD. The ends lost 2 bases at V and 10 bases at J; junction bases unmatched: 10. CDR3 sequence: CATSDSDLGGSEQFF. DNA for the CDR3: TGTGCCACCAGTGATTCCGATTTGGGGGGGAGCGAGCAGTTCTTC.

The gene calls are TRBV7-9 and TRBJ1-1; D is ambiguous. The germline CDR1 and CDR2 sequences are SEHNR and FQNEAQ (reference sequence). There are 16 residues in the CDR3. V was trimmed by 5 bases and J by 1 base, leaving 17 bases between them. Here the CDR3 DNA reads TGTGCCAGCAGCCCCGGAGGAATCGTAGCGAACACTGAAGCTTTCTTT. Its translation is CASSPGGIVANTEAFF.

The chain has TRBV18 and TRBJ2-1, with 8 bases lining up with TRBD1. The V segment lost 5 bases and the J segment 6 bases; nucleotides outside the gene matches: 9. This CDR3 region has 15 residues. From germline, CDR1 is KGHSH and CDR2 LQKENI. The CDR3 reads CASSEFQGAGNEQFF. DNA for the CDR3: TGTGCCAGCTCAGAGTTTCAGGGGGCTGGCAATGAGCAGTTCTTC.

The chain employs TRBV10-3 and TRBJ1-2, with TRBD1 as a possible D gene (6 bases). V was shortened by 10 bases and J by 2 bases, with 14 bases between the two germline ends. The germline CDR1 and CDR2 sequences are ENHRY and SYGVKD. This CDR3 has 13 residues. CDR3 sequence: CATFNTGNYGYTF. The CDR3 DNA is TGTGCCACCTTTAATACAGGGAACTATGGCTACACCTTC.

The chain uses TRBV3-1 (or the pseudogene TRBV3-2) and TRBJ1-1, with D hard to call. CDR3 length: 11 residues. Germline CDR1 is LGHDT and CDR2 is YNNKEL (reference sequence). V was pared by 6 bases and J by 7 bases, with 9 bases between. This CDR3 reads CASRQTNEAFF. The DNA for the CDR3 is TGTGCCAGCAGGCAAACTAATGAAGCTTTCTTT.

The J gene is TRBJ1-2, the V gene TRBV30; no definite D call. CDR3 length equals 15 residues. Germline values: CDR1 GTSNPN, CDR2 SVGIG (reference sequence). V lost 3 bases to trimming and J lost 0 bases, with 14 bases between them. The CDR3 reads CAWSRGGFSNYGYTF. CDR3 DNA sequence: TGTGCCTGGAGCCGAGGAGGATTCTCTAACTATGGCTACACCTTC.

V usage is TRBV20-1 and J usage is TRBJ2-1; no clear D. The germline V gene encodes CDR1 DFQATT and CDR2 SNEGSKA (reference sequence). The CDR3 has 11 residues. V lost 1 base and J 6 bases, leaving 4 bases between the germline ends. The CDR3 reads CSARGVNEQFF. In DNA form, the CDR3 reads TGCAGTGCTAGAGGAGTCAATGAGCAGTTCTTC.

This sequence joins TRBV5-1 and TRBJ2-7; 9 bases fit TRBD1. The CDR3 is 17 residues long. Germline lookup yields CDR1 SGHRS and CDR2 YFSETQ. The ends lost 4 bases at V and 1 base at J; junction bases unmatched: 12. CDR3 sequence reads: CASSSTLGQGTSYEQYF. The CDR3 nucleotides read TGCGCCAGCAGCAGCACATTAGGACAGGGGACATCCTACGAGCAGTACTTC.

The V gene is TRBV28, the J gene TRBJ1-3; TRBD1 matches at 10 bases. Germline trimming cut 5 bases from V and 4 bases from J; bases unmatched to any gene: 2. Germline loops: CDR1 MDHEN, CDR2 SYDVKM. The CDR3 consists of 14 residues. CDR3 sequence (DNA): TGTGCCAGCAGTGGGACAGGGGTAGGAAACACCATATATTTT. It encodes CASSGTGVGNTIYF.

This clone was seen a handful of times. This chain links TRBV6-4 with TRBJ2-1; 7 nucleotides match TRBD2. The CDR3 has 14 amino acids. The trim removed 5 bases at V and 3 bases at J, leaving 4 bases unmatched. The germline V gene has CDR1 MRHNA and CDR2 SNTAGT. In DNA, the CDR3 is TGTGCCAGCAGTCGGGACTATTACTACAATGAGCAGTTCTTC. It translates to CASSRDYYYNEQFF.

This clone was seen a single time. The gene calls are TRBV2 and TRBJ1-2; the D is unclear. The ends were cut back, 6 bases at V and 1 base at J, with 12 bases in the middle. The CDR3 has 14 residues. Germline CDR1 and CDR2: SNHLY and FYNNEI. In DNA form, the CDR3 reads TGTGCCAGCAGGCTCCGAGGCCTTAACTATGGCTACACCTTC. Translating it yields CASRLRGLNYGYTF.